This T cell receptor beta chain is from a study of blood T cell repertoires in COVID-19 (dated by TCRdb to between 2020 and 2021). Context from the whole study: Collaborator samples came from the United States, Italy and Spain and covered acute and convalescent phases of COVID-19. The prospective study material was composed of cDNA or gDNA derived from T cells, B-cell-depleted T cells, or PBMCs. The dataset comprised deeply sampled blood TCRbeta repertoires from subjects exposed to, actively infected with, or recovered from COVID-19. The repertoires were released in a freely available public database meant as a resource for research on the immune response to SARS-CoV-2. Samples were obtained from the ongoing ImmuneRACE study (first 160 participants) and from some 1,200 subjects provided by 6 global collaborators. Sample metadata almost always included a de-identified subject ID, COVID-19 status, age in years and sex. Where available, HLA class I and class II types were obtained from metadata supplied by the sample provider rather than from assay-based typing.

Collaborating institutions collected whole blood in K2EDTA tubes following their own protocols. For TCRbeta analysis, collaborators shipped samples as frozen whole blood, isolated PBMCs, or DNA extracted from either of those sample types. V trim: 6 bases; J trim: 7 bases; unmatched bases: 3. Looking up the germline V gene yields CDR1 SNHLY and CDR2 FYNNEI. The CDR3, cysteine through phenylalanine, is 12 amino acids long. The read is trimmed to its CDR3 DNA, 36 bases read in frame from base 1. What the work shows at the level of the full study, not this receptor alone: The quantity of clinical and demographic metadata differed by source and by participant and was supplied without curation.

Note on this clone: Its antigen remains unidentified. Per-nucleotide qualities are absent, and no much larger clonotype sits a single base away.

TCRbeta CDR3 regions were amplified from genomic DNA by means of the immunoSEQ Assay, a bias-controlled multiplex PCR. The original pipeline was this. Within the assay, amplification of reference gene primers was used to estimate how many nucleated cells each sample contained. To quantify the absolute abundance of each unique TCRbeta CDR3 rearrangement, sequence reads were collapsed and filtered. For each sample, productive Simpson clonality was calculated by taking the square root of Simpson's diversity index across productive rearrangements. This is the immuneACCESS table as TCRdb keeps it, with only in-frame sequences that have V and J called. A part of the clones is gone; compared with another copy, unresolved V genes explain less than half, and the rest is unexplained. V and J calls and clone size are given by that table; D and trimming were obtained from the DNA. Here the sample has about 360,000 clones; over 70% occur a single time. Around 3% of the sample belongs to the ten largest clones.

Specimen: peripheral blood. The rearrangement combines TRBV2 with TRBJ1-1; TRBD1 fits 9 bases in the junction. This TCR was sampled from a man aged 25 to 40 with active or convalescent COVID-19. The nucleotides are TGTGCCAGCAGGTGGGACAGGGTTGAAGCTTTCTTT. This is translated as CASRWDRVEAFF.